The 23 T cell receptor beta chains below were found in one sample sequenced in a study of metastatic and nonmetastatic thyroid tumors. TCRdb reprocessed the PCR reads using MiXCR. The sample consists of more than 15,000 clones, roughly 26% of them appearing once. All patients were untreated before thyroid surgery. The sequenced material came from tumor tissue. The receptors come from a female donor with papillary thyroid cancer or a benign thyroid nodule (not recorded which). Some clones in this sample may be carry-over from other donors' samples.

Many counts were recorded for this clone. A much bigger clone sits one base away, suggesting this may be a read error. The chain recombines TRBV27 with TRBJ2-2; 8 bases are a match to TRBD1. This CDR3 region has 15 residues. Germline CDR1 is MNHEY and CDR2 is SMNVEV (reference sequence). The trim removed 8 bases at V and 4 bases at J, leaving 9 bases unmatched. CDR3 sequence: CASRSMDRVTGELFF. The CDR3 DNA is TGTGCCAGCCGCTCGATGGACAGGGTCACCGGGGAGCTGTTTTTT.

This clone was recorded many times. DNA of the CDR3: TGCGCCAGCAGCCCACCCACAGGAAAGTCCTACGAGCAGTACTTC. Amino acids: CASSPPTGKSYEQYF. The chain joins TRBV5-1 to TRBJ2-7; TRBD1 might be the D (5 bases). In germline, CDR1 is SGHRS, CDR2 YFSETQ. V lost 4 bases to trimming and J lost 1 base, with 15 bases between them. This CDR3 comprises 15 residues.

V gene TRBV30 combines with J gene TRBJ2-6; 11 bases line up with TRBD2. There are 15 residues in the CDR3. Losses at the gene ends were 5 bases for V and 0 bases for J; bases not matched to a gene: 0. Germline-derived CDR1 and CDR2 are GTSNPN and SVGIG (reference sequence). The CDR3 sequence is CAWGLAGSGANVLTF. The CDR3 coding sequence is TGTGCCTGGGGACTAGCGGGCTCTGGGGCCAACGTCCTGACTTTC.

This chain uses TRBV18 with TRBJ2-7; D is possibly TRBD1 or TRBD2 (5 bases each). Germline V gene data show CDR1 as KGHSH and CDR2 as LQKENI. The V end lost 5 bases, the J end lost 4 bases, and 18 bases lay between the germline ends. This CDR3 spans 15 amino acids. The CDR3 region has the DNA TGTGCCAGCTCAGCCCCCGGGACCAGTCATTACGAGCAGTACTTC. This sequence encodes CASSAPGTSHYEQYF.

A few counts support this clone. The germline gene is not matched at one end of the junction; a read error may be the cause. The chain joins TRBV6-1 to TRBJ2-2; the D gene is possibly TRBD2 (5 bases). Germline-derived CDR1 and CDR2 are MNHNS and SASEGT. The CDR3 is 14 amino acids. DNA for the CDR3: TGTGCCAGCACATATAGTGGCGACACCGGGGAGCCGTTTTTT. As protein: CASTYSGDTGEPFF.

This clone has only a few counts. The V and J genes are TRBV10-3 and TRBJ1-3, with a weak D call TRBD1 (5 bases). V was pared by 10 bases and J by 2 bases, with 12 bases between. CDR1 is ENHRY, CDR2 SYGVKD, per germline. This CDR3 has 13 amino acids. The CDR3 DNA reads TGTGCCACCTTATCGGGGGCTGGAAACACCATATATTTT. This gives the protein CATLSGAGNTIYF.

The chain is built from TRBV24-1 and TRBJ2-7; a possible D gene is TRBD2 (6 bases). V was trimmed by 4 bases and J by 6 bases, leaving 12 bases between them. Germline CDR1 and CDR2: KGHDR and SFDVKD. The CDR3 extends over 13 amino acids. The CDR3 DNA sequence: TGTGCCACCAGTGACTTAGGAGGGAGCGAGCAGTACTTC. Amino acid sequence: CATSDLGGSEQYF.

This clone was picked up many times. The same CDR3 arises from other DNA sequences in this sample as well. This chain links TRBV30 with TRBJ1-4; a possible D gene is TRBD1 (6 bases). Looked up from germline, CDR1 is GTSNPN and CDR2 is SVGIG (reference sequence). This CDR3 region has 13 residues. V lost 3 bases and J 10 bases, leaving 15 bases between the germline ends. The CDR3 DNA follows: TGTGCCTGGAGCGTTCAGGGCAGGGGAAAACTGTTTTTT. The encoded protein is CAWSVQGRGKLFF. Filled out from reference TRBV30 and TRBJ1-4, the complete variable domain reads SQTIHQWPATLVQPVGSPLSLECTVEGTSNPNLYWYRQAAGRGLQLLFYSVGIGQISSEVPQNLSASRPQDRQFILSSKKLLLSDSGFYLCAWSVQGRGKLFFGSGTQLSVL.

The chain recombines TRBV19 with TRBJ2-2; TRBD2 is a possible D gene (6 bases). In germline, CDR1 is LNHDA, CDR2 SQIVND (reference sequence). The length of the CDR3 is 16 residues. V was pared by 4 bases and J by 1 base, with 13 bases between. In DNA, the CDR3 is TGTGCCAGTAGTAATCGGCGACTAGTGAACACCGGGGAGCTGTTTTTT. Residues: CASSNRRLVNTGELFF.

This clone has only a few counts. CDR3 bases: TGTGCCAGCAAAGGCTATCGGGGGGACACCGGGGAGCTGTTTTTT. Residues: CASKGYRGDTGELFF. The genes are TRBV6-2 or TRBV6-3 and TRBJ2-2; 7 bases line up with TRBD2. The CDR3 runs to 15 residues. Germline V lookup: CDR1 MNHEY, CDR2 SVGEGT. V was clipped by 7 bases and J by 3 bases; unmatched bases: 8.

This chain joins TRBV4-1 and TRBJ2-2; D possibly corresponds to TRBD2 (6 bases). Per the germline V gene, CDR1 is MGHRA and CDR2 is YSYEKL. The CDR3 spans 14 residues. V lost 6 bases and J lost 2, with 10 bases in between. CDR3 sequence reads: CASRYGTNTGELFF. The DNA of the CDR3 is TGCGCCAGCAGATACGGGACTAACACCGGGGAGCTGTTTTTT.

This clone occurred many times. V and J are TRBV7-6 and TRBJ2-5, with 13 bases fitting TRBD2. This CDR3 region has 15 residues. Germline CDR1 SGHVS, CDR2 FNYEAQ. The ends lost 4 bases at V and 5 bases at J; junction bases unmatched: 4. The CDR3 loop reads CASSSTSGGMETQYF. The DNA for the CDR3 is TGTGCCAGCAGCTCGACTAGCGGGGGGATGGAGACCCAGTACTTC.

This clone occurred many times. The chain joins TRBV5-6 to TRBJ1-5, with D possibly TRBD1 on 5 matching bases. CDR1 and CDR2 from the germline V gene are SGHDT and YYEEEE. The CDR3 is made up of 16 amino acids. Trimming left V 3 bases short and J 3 bases short, with 16 bases between. The CDR3: CASSSGRGRYNQPQHF. CDR3 sequence (DNA): TGTGCCAGCAGCTCGGGGCGGGGAAGGTACAATCAGCCCCAGCATTTT.

The J gene is TRBJ2-3, the V gene TRBV5-1; D not resolved. V was cut by 3 bases and J by 6 bases, with 11 bases left in between. Germline V CDR1 and CDR2: SGHRS, YFSETQ. This CDR3 has 13 amino acids. This CDR3 reads CASSSAMGDTQYF. The DNA for the CDR3 is TGCGCCAGCAGCTCGGCTATGGGGGATACGCAGTATTTT.

This clone has a count of ten or more. The genes are TRBV19 and TRBJ2-1, with TRBD2 as a possible D gene (5 bases). This CDR3 is built from 13 residues. The germline V gene has CDR1 LNHDA and CDR2 SQIVND (reference sequence). V lost 7 bases, J lost 5 bases, and 12 bases lay in between. CDR3 coding DNA: TGTGCCAGTACCCCTTCGGGGAACAATGAGCAGTTCTTC. Protein sequence: CASTPSGNNEQFF.

The table lists this clone with many counts. The V gene is TRBV18, the J gene TRBJ2-5, with D unclear. Trimming took off 1 base at V and 3 bases at J, with 6 bases between the two ends. This CDR3 region has 13 residues. The germline V gene has CDR1 KGHSH and CDR2 LQKENI. Written as DNA, the CDR3 is TGTGCCAGCTCACCACGAAGGGAAGAGACCCAGTACTTC. This encodes CASSPRREETQYF.

The chain links TRBV7-3 to TRBJ2-3, with D tentatively TRBD2 (7 bases). From germline, CDR1 is SGHTA and CDR2 FQGTGA. The ends were cut back, 4 bases at V and 5 bases at J, with 13 bases in the middle. The CDR3 spans 14 residues. CDR3 sequence (DNA): TGTGCCAGCAGCTATGGGGGCGGGGGAGATACGCAGTATTTT. Its translation is CASSYGGGGDTQYF.

This clone has at least ten counts. This specimen includes other DNA sequences encoding the same CDR3. The V gene is TRBV20-1, the J gene TRBJ2-5, with D perhaps TRBD1 (6 bases). CDR3 length: 13 residues. Germline CDR1 and CDR2: DFQATT and SNEGSKA (reference sequence). Trimming cost V 4 bases and J 7 bases, with 16 bases left between them. CDR3 sequence reads: CSAMTHRDGTQYF. In nucleotides, the CDR3 is TGCAGTGCTATGACCCACAGGGACGGGACCCAGTACTTC.

This clone was seen ten or more times. The V gene is TRBV9, the J gene TRBJ2-3; D perhaps matches TRBD2 (6 bases). The germline gives CDR1 SGDLS, CDR2 YYNGEE. CDR3 length: 15 amino acids. The V end lost 4 bases, the J end lost 2 bases, and 14 bases lay between the germline ends. CDR3 bases: TGTGCCAGCAGCCCGCGGGACGCCTACACAGATACGCAGTATTTT. Encoded protein: CASSPRDAYTDTQYF.

The V call is TRBV5-1, the J call TRBJ2-7, with D tentatively TRBD2 (7 bases). From germline, CDR1 is SGHRS and CDR2 YFSETQ. The CDR3 extends over 13 amino acids. V lost 5 bases and J 3 bases, leaving 12 bases between the germline ends. The CDR3 DNA is TGCGCCAGCAGGGGGGGGGCCGGCTACGAGCAGTACTTC. Translated, it gives CASRGGAGYEQYF.

This clone came up a few times. The rearrangement uses TRBV19 and TRBJ1-1; 8 bases map to TRBD1. Trimming at V came to 4 bases and at J to 2 bases, leaving 3 bases not matched to a gene. Germline V gives CDR1 LNHDA, CDR2 SQIVND (reference sequence). This CDR3 has 14 residues. CDR3 bases: TGTGCCAGTAGTAACCAGGGGGCAAACACTGAAGCTTTCTTT. Translating it yields CASSNQGANTEAFF.

Regarding this clone: A clone one base away is much larger, so this may be a read error. This sample includes further DNA sequences coding for the same CDR3. The gene calls are TRBV29-1 and TRBJ1-2; D gene uncertain. CDR1 is SQVTM and CDR2 is ANQGSEA in the germline V gene. This CDR3 is built from 12 residues. As DNA, the CDR3 is TGCAGCGTTGATAAAGGGCCCTCTGGCTACACGTTC. Translated: CSVDKGPSGYTF. The full variable domain, rest sourced from reference TRBV29-1 and TRBJ1-2, is SAVISQKPSRDICQRGTSLTIQCQVDSQVTMMFWYRQQPGQSLTLIATANQGSEATYESGFVIDKFPISRPNLTFSTLTVSNMSPEDSSIYLCSVDKGPSGYTFGSGTRLTVV.

Many counts were recorded for this clone. The rearrangement joins TRBV4-2 to TRBJ2-2, with TRBD1 matching 10 bases. J lost 5 bases, V lost 4 bases, and 4 bases had no gene match. The CDR3 sequence is 15 residues long. Germline V gene data show CDR1 as LGHNA and CDR2 as YNFKEQ. CDR3 in DNA: TGTGCCAGCAGCCCGAAGGACAGGGGGACCGGGGAGCTGTTTTTT. The encoded protein is CASSPKDRGTGELFF.